This T cell receptor beta chain was found in a study of blood T cell repertoires in COVID-19. Across the study: The origin of the acute and convalescent COVID-19 samples was the United States, Italy and Spain. Nucleic acid was either cDNA or gDNA, and it came from T cells, B-cell-depleted T cells, or PBMCs.

In the original analysis: Quantification of nucleated cells was approximated via reference gene primer amplification. Data came from immunoSEQ multiplex PCR; TCRdb stores just in-frame clones and leaves some out. Clone size and V and J calls were adopted from that table, with D and trimming inferred from the DNA. The sample holds about 110,000 clones, approximately 84% seen once. V shed 6 bases and J shed 4 bases, with 18 bases lying between them. This CDR3 has 15 residues. The germline gives CDR1 LNHDA, CDR2 SQIVND (reference sequence). This TCR was recovered from a man between 35 and 55 years old with acute or convalescent COVID-19. The source material was peripheral blood. The chain has TRBV19 and TRBJ1-1; D possibly corresponds to TRBD1 (6 bases). The CDR3, as DNA: TGTGCCAGTAGATTGGCGGGAGGGGGAACCACTGAAGCTTTCTTT. Its translation is CASRLAGGGTTEAFF.